Listed below are T cell receptor beta chains from one sample, sequenced in a study of blood T cell repertoires in COVID-19. Data came from immunoSEQ multiplex PCR; TCRdb stores just in-frame clones and leaves some out. The table lists 50,000 or so clones, roughly 90% of them singletons. Sequenced sample: peripheral blood. Receptors were obtained from an elderly woman with acute or convalescent COVID-19. Both conserved end residues are part of each CDR3. A D gene is named only where the DNA matches it firmly. Some rows mark clone size as missing; the rest say once, few, many or name a class of expanded clone.

J gene | D gene | clone size | V gene | CDR3 DNA | CDR3 protein
TRBJ2-3 | TRBD2 | NA | TRBV9 | TGTGCCAGCAGCGTAGCTGGGCAGGGACTAGCAGATACGCAGTATTTT | CASSVAGQGLADTQYF
TRBJ2-1 | TRBD2 | once | TRBV6-1 | TGTGCCAGCAGTGAAACCAGCGGGGGCTCCTACAATGAGCAGTTCTTC | CASSETSGGSYNEQFF
TRBJ1-5 | NA | NA | TRBV21-1 | TGTGCCAGCAGCGGTAACGGGGGGCCCCAGCATTTT | CASSGNGGPQHF
TRBJ2-3 | TRBD1 | NA | TRBV12-5 | TGTGCTAGTGGTTTGGGGACAGGGATCACAGATACGCAGTATTTT | CASGLGTGITDTQYF
TRBJ2-5 | NA | NA | TRBV29-1 | TGCAGCGTTGGAGCCCCTCGGGAGACCCAGTACTTC | CSVGAPRETQYF
TRBJ2-5 | NA | NA | TRBV7-2 | TGTGCCAGCAGTCCAGGGTGGGAAGAGACCCAGTACTTC | CASSPGWEETQYF
TRBJ1-2 | TRBD1 | NA | TRBV7-9 | TGTGCCAGCAGCTTAGGGACAGGCCCCTCTAACTATGGCTACACCTTC | CASSLGTGPSNYGYTF
TRBJ2-5 | NA | NA | TRBV7-7 | TGTGCTAGCTCACAGGGGGGGGCGCTATCAGAGACCCAGTACTTC | CASSQGGALSETQYF
TRBJ2-2 | NA | NA | TRBV4-1 | TGCGCCAGCAGCCAAGGGGTACTTCGCAGGGAACAGAACACCGGGGAGCTGTTTTTT | CASSQGVLRREQNTGELFF
TRBJ1-1 | NA | NA | TRBV6-4 | TGTGCCAGCAGTGGACACGGTGAAGCTTTCTTT | CASSGHGEAFF
TRBJ1-5 | NA | once | TRBV24-1 | TGTGCCACCAGCAACAGTTATCAGCCCCAGCATTTT | CATSNSYQPQHF
TRBJ2-7 | TRBD2 | NA | TRBV9 | TGTGCCAGCAGCGCAGGAGTAGCGGGAGCCTACGAGCAGTACTTC | CASSAGVAGAYEQYF
TRBJ2-7 | NA | few | TRBV18 | TGTGCCAGCTCACCACCGGGCTACGGACTCTACGAGCAGTACTTC | CASSPPGYGLYEQYF
TRBJ1-2 | NA | NA | TRBV3-1/TRBV3-2 | TGTGCCAGCAGCCCCTTACAGGGCTCTAACTATGGCTACACCTTC | CASSPLQGSNYGYTF
TRBJ1-1 | NA | once | TRBV29-1 | TGCAGCGTTGTACCGTGGGCAGGGGCGAACACTGAAGCTTTCTTT | CSVVPWAGANTEAFF
TRBJ2-7 | TRBD1 | NA | TRBV2 | TGTGCCAGCAGGGGGACAGGGGTCTACGAGCAGTACTTC | CASRGTGVYEQYF
TRBJ2-5 | TRBD1 | NA | TRBV6-5 | TGTGCCAGCAGGGTGACAGGGGTACAGACCCAGTACTTC | CASRVTGVQTQYF
TRBJ2-5 | NA | NA | TRBV4-3 | TGCGCCAGCAGCCAAGATGCCCGGGACTCCCAAGAGACCCAGTACTTC | CASSQDARDSQETQYF
TRBJ2-1 | TRBD1 | NA | TRBV25-1 | TGTGCCAGCAGTGAACTCACCAAGGGGACAGGAGGCAATGAGCAGTTCTTC | CASSELTKGTGGNEQFF
TRBJ1-2 | NA | NA | TRBV6-5 | TGTGCCAGCAGTAACCACGACAGTCCTCGGCATGGCTACACCTTC | CASSNHDSPRHGYTF
TRBJ2-5 | TRBD1 | NA | TRBV24-1 | TGTGCCACCAGTGAGTCCGGGACAGCCCAAGAGACCCAGTACTTC | CATSESGTAQETQYF
TRBJ1-6 | NA | NA | TRBV5-6 | TGTGCCAGCAGCCTCAGAGGGACCCTCCACTTT | CASSLRGTLHF
TRBJ1-3 | NA | once | TRBV21-1 | TGTGCCAGCAGGAATGCAGACAGGGACCCCTCTGGAAACACCATATATTTT | CASRNADRDPSGNTIYF
TRBJ2-1 | TRBD2 | NA | TRBV30 | TGTGCCTGGAGGGTAGCGGGAATCTCCTACAATGAGCAGTTCTTC | CAWRVAGISYNEQFF
TRBJ2-2 | NA | NA | TRBV24-1 | TGTGCCACGACACAAGGGGTCACCGGGGAGCTGTTTTTT | CATTQGVTGELFF
TRBJ2-2 | NA | NA | TRBV19 | TGTGCCAGTAGCCCGCGCGAAGGAATCGTGGGAGCGAACACCGGGGAGCTGTTTTTT | CASSPREGIVGANTGELFF
TRBJ2-3 | NA | NA | TRBV7-7 | TGTGCTAGCAGCTTAGAAGGGGGAAGCACAGATACGCAGTATTTT | CASSLEGGSTDTQYF
TRBJ1-3 | TRBD1 | few | TRBV11-3 | TGTGCCAGCAGCTTAGCGACAGGGGTCGGGAGCACCATATATTTT | CASSLATGVGSTIYF
TRBJ2-6 | TRBD1 | NA | TRBV6-5 | TGTGCCAGCAGTTCGACAGGGCCTGGGGCCAACGTCCTGACTTTC | CASSSTGPGANVLTF
TRBJ2-2 | TRBD2 | NA | TRBV4-3 | TGCGCCAGCAGCCAAACGAGCGGGAGGGTTGGCGGGGAGCTGTTTTTT | CASSQTSGRVGGELFF
TRBJ1-5 | TRBD1 | NA | TRBV5-5 | TGTGCCAGCAGCTCACTACAGGGGGCGGGACAGCCCCAGCATTTT | CASSSLQGAGQPQHF
TRBJ2-1 | NA | NA | TRBV7-2 | TGTGCCAGCAGCTTAGACGGCTCGGGGGAGCAGTTCTTC | CASSLDGSGEQFF
TRBJ2-4 | TRBD1 | NA | TRBV4-1 | TGCGCCAGCAGCCAAGAAGGGGGCCGGGGAAACATTCAGTACTTC | CASSQEGGRGNIQYF
TRBJ2-1 | NA | NA | TRBV12-3/TRBV12-4 | TGTGCCAGCATTCCGGGAGCAGGCGGGGAGCAGTTCTTC | CASIPGAGGEQFF
TRBJ2-1 | TRBD2 | NA | TRBV5-1 | TGCGCCAGCAGCTTCACGGCGGGAGGAACCTACAATGAGCAGTTCTTC | CASSFTAGGTYNEQFF
TRBJ2-1 | TRBD2 | NA | TRBV7-2 | TGTGCCAGCAGCTTTCCGGGGGGGAGTGAGCAGTTCTTC | CASSFPGGSEQFF
TRBJ1-6 | TRBD1 | NA | TRBV5-1 | TGCGCCAGCAGCTTGGCCAACAGGGGCCGGTCACCCCTCCACTTT | CASSLANRGRSPLHF
TRBJ2-7 | TRBD2 | few | TRBV15 | TGTGCCACCAACGCGGGAGGTCACTCCTACGAGCAGTACTTC | CATNAGGHSYEQYF
TRBJ2-2 | NA | NA | TRBV7-2 | TGTGCCAGCAGCCCACACCCCAGGGTCGTGTCAGGGGAGCTGTTTTTT | CASSPHPRVVSGELFF
TRBJ2-2 | NA | few | TRBV19 | TGTGCCAGTAGTATCTCCCTAGTCACCGGGGAGCTGTTTTTT | CASSISLVTGELFF
TRBJ2-5 | TRBD1 | NA | TRBV29-1 | TGCAGCGTTGAAGACACGACAGGGCAAGAGACCCAGTACTTC | CSVEDTTGQETQYF